Following are 12 T cell receptor beta chains from one sample sequenced in a study of T cell responses to AZD1222 COVID-19 vaccine. The method was immunoSEQ multiplex PCR; TCRdb's version includes in-frame clones alone and lacks a portion of them. There are around 28,000 clones in the sample; about 77% occur only once, and roughly 5% lies in the top ten. The sequenced sample was peripheral blood, obtained on day 0 of AZD1222 vaccination. All receptors derive from an adult in good health.

This chain joins TRBV6-5 and TRBJ2-7; TRBD1 matches at 12 bases. The CDR3 is 15 residues long. Per germline, CDR1 MNHEY and CDR2 SVGAGI. Germline trimming cut 2 bases from V and 3 bases from J; bases unmatched to any gene: 2. The CDR3 reads CASSYGTGGHYEQYF. The CDR3 DNA reads as TGTGCCAGCAGTTACGGGACAGGGGGCCACTACGAGCAGTACTTC.

The chain joins TRBV24-1 to TRBJ2-7; D is perhaps TRBD1 (6 bases). Germline V gene data show CDR1 as KGHDR and CDR2 as SFDVKD. This CDR3 spans 12 amino acids. V was clipped by 8 bases and J by 5 bases, with 12 bases between them. The CDR3 here is CATKQGPHEQYF. As DNA, the CDR3 is TGTGCCACCAAACAGGGTCCCCACGAGCAGTACTTC.

The chain employs TRBV18 and TRBJ2-5, with D tentatively TRBD1 (6 bases). V was trimmed by 2 bases and J by 6 bases, leaving 19 bases between them. Germline CDR1 and CDR2: KGHSH and LQKENI. The CDR3 is made up of 16 amino acids. The CDR3 spells CASSPDGQGNRKTQYF. Here the CDR3 DNA reads TGTGCCAGCTCACCAGACGGCCAGGGGAATCGGAAGACCCAGTACTTC.

V and J are TRBV4-1 and TRBJ1-4, with 8 bases matching TRBD1. Unmatched junction bases numbered 8, after V lost 0 bases and J lost 5 bases. CDR1 and CDR2 from the germline V gene are MGHRA and YSYEKL. CDR3 length: 17 residues. CDR3 loop: CASSQEKTGQVNEKLFF. Here the CDR3 DNA reads TGCGCCAGCAGCCAAGAAAAGACGGGACAGGTGAATGAAAAACTGTTTTTT.

The V call is TRBV5-1, the J call TRBJ1-1, with D perhaps TRBD1 (6 bases). CDR1 is SGHRS, CDR2 YFSETQ, per germline. With 1 base removed from V and 3 bases from J, the gap between germline ends came to 13 bases. The CDR3 covers 15 residues. DNA of the CDR3: TGCGCCAGCAGCTTGTGGGGGGGCGAAGACACTGAAGCTTTCTTT. Protein sequence: CASSLWGGEDTEAFF.

This chain links TRBV11-2 with TRBJ1-1; D gene ambiguous. Trimming removed 5 bases at V and 4 bases at J, with 14 bases between. This CDR3 region has 14 residues. The germline V gene encodes CDR1 SGHAT and CDR2 FQNNGV. Here the CDR3 reads CASSTFSGGTEAFF. The CDR3 DNA reads as TGTGCCAGCAGCACGTTTTCGGGTGGCACTGAAGCTTTCTTT.

This clone appeared once. The chain employs TRBV7-9 and TRBJ1-2; unclear D gene. The CDR3 is made up of 14 amino acids. Between the trimmed V and J ends, which lost 3 bases and 8 bases, there was a span of 16 bases. Germline CDR1 and CDR2: SEHNR and FQNEAQ (reference sequence). The chain's CDR3 is CASSFGNGMGGYTF. CDR3 DNA sequence: TGTGCCAGCAGCTTCGGGAACGGTATGGGGGGCTACACCTTC.

This chain connects TRBV25-1 to TRBJ1-2; D gene uncertain. Trimming removed 1 base from V and 8 bases from J, with 11 bases in between. This CDR3 is 13 amino acids long. The germline gives CDR1 MGHDK, CDR2 SYGVNS. This CDR3 reads CASSEFEGLGYTF. The CDR3 bases are TGTGCCAGCAGTGAATTTGAAGGGTTAGGCTACACCTTC.

The chain joins TRBV7-6 to TRBJ1-4; no clear D. The ends were cut back, 1 base at V and 3 bases at J, with 9 bases in the middle. Germline V gene lookup returns CDR1 SGHVS and CDR2 FNYEAQ. This CDR3 has 15 residues. CDR3 nucleotide sequence: TGTGCCAGCAGCTTAGGTGCCTGGGCTAATGAAAAACTGTTTTTT. It yields the protein CASSLGAWANEKLFF.

The chain is built from TRBV11-3 and TRBJ1-2, with 7 positions matching TRBD1. V shed 5 bases and J 5 bases; nucleotides not matched to a gene: 11. This CDR3 contains 15 residues. Germline V gene data show CDR1 as SGHNT and CDR2 as YENEEA. CDR3 sequence reads: CASSAITGTAYGYTF. The CDR3 nucleotides read TGTGCCAGCAGCGCAATAACCGGGACAGCTTATGGCTACACCTTC.

J is TRBJ2-1 and V is TRBV28, with 11 bases lining up with TRBD2. J gave up 4 bases and V 5 bases, and 13 bases lay outside the gene matches. The CDR3 contains 18 residues. Germline CDR1 MDHEN, CDR2 SYDVKM. CDR3 nucleotides: TGTGCCAGCAGTGCCCCCCGGGGTAGCGGGAGGGGTTACAATGAGCAGTTCTTC. Translating gives CASSAPRGSGRGYNEQFF.

The genes are TRBV7-6 and TRBJ2-7, with 8 bases that match TRBD1. There are 15 residues in the CDR3. V lost 3 bases to trimming and J lost 7 bases; unmatched junction nucleotides: 11. CDR1 SGHVS and CDR2 FNYEAQ come from the germline V gene. CDR3 protein: CASSFLLQGVFEQYV. In DNA form, the CDR3 reads TGTGCCAGCAGCTTTCTTCTACAGGGGGTATTTGAGCAGTACGTC.